This T cell receptor (beta chain) was recovered during a study of T cell changes during pregnancy in multiple sclerosis. The V gene lost 6 bases and the J gene lost 3 bases, with 12 bases spanning the gap. Germline values: CDR1 LNHDA, CDR2 SQIVND (reference sequence). The CDR3 is 13 residues long. The protocol was immunoSEQ multiplex PCR, while the TCRdb copy is restricted to in-frame clones and leaves out a portion. The sample yields 35,000 to 45,000 clones, roughly 90% seen once. The gene calls are TRBV19 and TRBJ2-7; perhaps TRBD2 as D (5 bases). Sequencing was performed on CD8+ T cells from peripheral blood mononuclear cells, taken in the first trimester of pregnancy. This TCR was sampled from a female donor with multiple sclerosis, enrolled in a pregnancy study. CDR3 nucleotide sequence: TGTGCCAGTAGCCCCGGGGTCTACTACGAGCAGTACTTC. This codes for CASSPGVYYEQYF.